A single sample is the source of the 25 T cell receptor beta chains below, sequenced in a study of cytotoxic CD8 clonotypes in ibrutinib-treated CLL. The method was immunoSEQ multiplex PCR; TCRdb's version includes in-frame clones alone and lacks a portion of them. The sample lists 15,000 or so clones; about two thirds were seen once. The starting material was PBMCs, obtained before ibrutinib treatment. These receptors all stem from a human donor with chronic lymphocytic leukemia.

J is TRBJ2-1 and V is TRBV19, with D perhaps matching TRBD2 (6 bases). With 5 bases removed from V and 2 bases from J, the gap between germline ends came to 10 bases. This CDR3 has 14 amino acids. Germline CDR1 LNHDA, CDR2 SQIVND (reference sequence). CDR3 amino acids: CASSFGGTYNEQFF. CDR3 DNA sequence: TGTGCCAGTAGTTTCGGGGGAACCTACAATGAGCAGTTCTTC.

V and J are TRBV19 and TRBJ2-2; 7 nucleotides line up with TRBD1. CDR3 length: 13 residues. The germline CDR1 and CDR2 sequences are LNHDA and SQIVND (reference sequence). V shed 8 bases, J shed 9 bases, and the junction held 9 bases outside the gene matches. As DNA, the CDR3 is TGTGCCAGTTCTTTGACAGGGTCCCGGGAGCTGTTTTTT. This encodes CASSLTGSRELFF.

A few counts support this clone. The CDR3 here is CASSPAGQGTYEQYF. The CDR3 region has the DNA TGTGCCAGCTCACCAGCCGGGCAGGGAACCTACGAGCAGTACTTC. The chain combines TRBV18 with TRBJ2-7, with D perhaps TRBD1 (5 bases). Germline CDR1 and CDR2: KGHSH and LQKENI. Trimming cost V 2 bases and J 2 bases, with 13 bases left between them. The CDR3 runs 15 residues.

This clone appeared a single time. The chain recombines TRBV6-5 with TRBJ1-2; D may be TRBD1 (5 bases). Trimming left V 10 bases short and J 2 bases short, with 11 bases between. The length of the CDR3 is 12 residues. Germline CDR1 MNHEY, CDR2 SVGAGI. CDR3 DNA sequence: TGTGCCATATCCAAGGGGAACTATGGCTACACCTTC. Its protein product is CAISKGNYGYTF.

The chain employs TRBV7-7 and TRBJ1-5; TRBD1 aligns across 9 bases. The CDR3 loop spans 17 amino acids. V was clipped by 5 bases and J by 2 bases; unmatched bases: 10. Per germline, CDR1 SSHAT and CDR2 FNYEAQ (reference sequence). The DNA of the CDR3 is TGTGCCAGCAGCCTGGGTGAAAGGACAGGGGGCAATCAGCCCCAGCATTTT. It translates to CASSLGERTGGNQPQHF.

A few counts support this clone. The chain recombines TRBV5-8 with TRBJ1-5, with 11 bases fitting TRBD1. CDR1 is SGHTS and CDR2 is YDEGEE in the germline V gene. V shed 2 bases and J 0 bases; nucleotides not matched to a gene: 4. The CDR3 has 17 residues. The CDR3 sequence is CASSFGTGGLSNQPQHF. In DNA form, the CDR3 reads TGTGCCAGCAGCTTTGGGACAGGGGGTCTTAGCAATCAGCCCCAGCATTTT. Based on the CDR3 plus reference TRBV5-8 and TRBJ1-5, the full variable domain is EAGVTQSPTHLIKTRGQQATLRCSPISGHTSVYWYQQALGLGLQFLLWYDEGEERNRGNFPPRFSGRQFPNYSSELNVNALELEDSALYLCASSFGTGGLSNQPQHFGDGTRLSIL.

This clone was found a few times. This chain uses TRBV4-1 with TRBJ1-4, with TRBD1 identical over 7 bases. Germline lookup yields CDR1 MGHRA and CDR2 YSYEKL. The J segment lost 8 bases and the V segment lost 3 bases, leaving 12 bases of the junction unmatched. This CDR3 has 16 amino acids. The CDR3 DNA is TGCGCCAGCAGCCAGAGTAACAGGGGAGGTGGCGAAAAACTGTTTTTT. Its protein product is CASSQSNRGGGEKLFF.

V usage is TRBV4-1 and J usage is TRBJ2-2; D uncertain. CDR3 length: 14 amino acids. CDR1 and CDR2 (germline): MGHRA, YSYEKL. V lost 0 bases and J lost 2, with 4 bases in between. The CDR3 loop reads CASSQDYNTGELFF. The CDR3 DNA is TGCGCCAGCAGCCAAGACTATAACACCGGGGAGCTGTTTTTT.

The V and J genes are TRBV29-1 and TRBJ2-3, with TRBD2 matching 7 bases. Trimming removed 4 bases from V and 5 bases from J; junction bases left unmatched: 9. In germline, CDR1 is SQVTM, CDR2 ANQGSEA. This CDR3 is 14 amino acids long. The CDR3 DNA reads TGCAGCGTTGTGCCATCCGGGAGGTTAGATACGCAGTATTTT. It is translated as CSVVPSGRLDTQYF.

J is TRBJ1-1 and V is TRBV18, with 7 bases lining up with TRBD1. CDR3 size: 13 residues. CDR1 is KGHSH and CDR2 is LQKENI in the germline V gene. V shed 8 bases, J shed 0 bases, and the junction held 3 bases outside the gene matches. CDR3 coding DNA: TGTGCCAGCACAGGGGCTATGAACACTGAAGCTTTCTTT. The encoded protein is CASTGAMNTEAFF.

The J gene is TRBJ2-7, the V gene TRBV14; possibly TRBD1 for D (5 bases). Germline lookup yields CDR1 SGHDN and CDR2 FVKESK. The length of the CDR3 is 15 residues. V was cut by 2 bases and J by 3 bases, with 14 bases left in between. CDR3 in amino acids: CASSQSPRVYYEQYF. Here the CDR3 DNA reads TGTGCCAGCAGCCAATCCCCCAGGGTGTACTACGAGCAGTACTTC.

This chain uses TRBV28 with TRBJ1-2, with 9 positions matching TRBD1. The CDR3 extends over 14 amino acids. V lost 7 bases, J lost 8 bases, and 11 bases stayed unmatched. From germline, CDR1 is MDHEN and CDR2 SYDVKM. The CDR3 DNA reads TGTGCCAGCAAGTTCGGGACAGGGTCTTGGGGCTACACCTTC. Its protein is CASKFGTGSWGYTF.

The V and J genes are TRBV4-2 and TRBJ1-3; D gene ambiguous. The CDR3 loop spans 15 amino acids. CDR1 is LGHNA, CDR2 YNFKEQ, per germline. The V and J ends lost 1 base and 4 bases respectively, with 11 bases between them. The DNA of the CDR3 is TGTGCCAGCAGCCAAGTCGAGGGTTCAGGAAACACCATATATTTT. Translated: CASSQVEGSGNTIYF.

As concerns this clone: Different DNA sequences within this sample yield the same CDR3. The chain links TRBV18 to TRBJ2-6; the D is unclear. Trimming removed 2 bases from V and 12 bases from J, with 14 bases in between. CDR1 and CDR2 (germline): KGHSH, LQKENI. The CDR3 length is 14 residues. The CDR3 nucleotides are TGTGCCAGCTCACCATCCCGACAAGGTCCCGTCCTGACTTTC. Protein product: CASSPSRQGPVLTF.

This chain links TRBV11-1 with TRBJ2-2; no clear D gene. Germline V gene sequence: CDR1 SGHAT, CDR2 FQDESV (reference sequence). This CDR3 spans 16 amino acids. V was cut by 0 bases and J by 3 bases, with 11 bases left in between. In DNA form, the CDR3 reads TGTGCCAGCAGCTTAGCATTTGGAGAGTACACCGGGGAGCTGTTTTTT. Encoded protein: CASSLAFGEYTGELFF.

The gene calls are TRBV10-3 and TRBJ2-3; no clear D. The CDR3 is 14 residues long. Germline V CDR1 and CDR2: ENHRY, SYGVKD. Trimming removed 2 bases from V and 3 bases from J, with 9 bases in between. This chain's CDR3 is CAISEGTDTDTQYF. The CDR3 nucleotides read TGTGCCATCAGTGAGGGAACAGATACAGATACGCAGTATTTT.

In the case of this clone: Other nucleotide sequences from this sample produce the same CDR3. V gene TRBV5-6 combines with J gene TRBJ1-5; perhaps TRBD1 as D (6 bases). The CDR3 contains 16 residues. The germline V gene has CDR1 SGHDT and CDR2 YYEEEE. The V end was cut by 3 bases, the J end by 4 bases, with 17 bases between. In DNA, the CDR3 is TGTGCCAGCAGCTGGGACGGGGACACTTATAATCAGCCCCAGCATTTT. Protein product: CASSWDGDTYNQPQHF.

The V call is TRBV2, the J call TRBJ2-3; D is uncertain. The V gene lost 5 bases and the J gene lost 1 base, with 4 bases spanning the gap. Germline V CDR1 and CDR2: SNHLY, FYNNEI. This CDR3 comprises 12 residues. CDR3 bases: TGTGCCAGCAGTCCAGGCACAGATACGCAGTATTTT. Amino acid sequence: CASSPGTDTQYF.

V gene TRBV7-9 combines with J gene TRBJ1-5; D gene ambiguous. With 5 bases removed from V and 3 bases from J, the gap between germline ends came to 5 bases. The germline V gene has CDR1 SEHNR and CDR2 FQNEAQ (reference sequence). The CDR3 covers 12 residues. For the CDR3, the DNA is TGTGCCAGCAGCCCGTCCAATCAGCCCCAGCATTTT. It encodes CASSPSNQPQHF.

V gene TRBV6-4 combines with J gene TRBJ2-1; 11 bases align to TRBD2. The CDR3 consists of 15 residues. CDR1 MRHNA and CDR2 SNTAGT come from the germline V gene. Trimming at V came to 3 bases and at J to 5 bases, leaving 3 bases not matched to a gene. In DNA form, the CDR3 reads TGTGCCAGCAGTGATTCTAGCGGGGGGAACAATGAGCAGTTCTTC. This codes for CASSDSSGGNNEQFF.

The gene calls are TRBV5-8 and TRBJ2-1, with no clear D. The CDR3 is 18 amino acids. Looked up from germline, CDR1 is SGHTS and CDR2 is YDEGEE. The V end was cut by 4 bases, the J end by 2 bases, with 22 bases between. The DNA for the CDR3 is TGTGCCAGCAGCCCACCCCTCCTGTCAGGTCACACCTACAATGAGCAGTTCTTC. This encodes CASSPPLLSGHTYNEQFF.

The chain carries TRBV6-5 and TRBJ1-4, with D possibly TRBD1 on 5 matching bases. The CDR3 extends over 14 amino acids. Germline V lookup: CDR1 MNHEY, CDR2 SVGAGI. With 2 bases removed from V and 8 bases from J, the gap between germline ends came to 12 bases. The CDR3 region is CASSYGRAREKLFF. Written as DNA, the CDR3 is TGTGCCAGCAGTTACGGCAGGGCCCGCGAAAAACTGTTTTTT.

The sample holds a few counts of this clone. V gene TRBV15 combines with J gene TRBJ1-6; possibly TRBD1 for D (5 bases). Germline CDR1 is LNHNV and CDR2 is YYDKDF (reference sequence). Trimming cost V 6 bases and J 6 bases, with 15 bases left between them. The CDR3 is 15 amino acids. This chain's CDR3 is CATRMGTEVNSPLHF. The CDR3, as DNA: TGTGCCACCAGGATGGGGACTGAAGTTAATTCACCCCTCCACTTT.

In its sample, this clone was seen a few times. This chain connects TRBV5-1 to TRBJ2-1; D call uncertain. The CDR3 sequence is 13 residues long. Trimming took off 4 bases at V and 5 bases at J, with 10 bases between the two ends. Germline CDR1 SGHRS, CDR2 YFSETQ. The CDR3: CASSTNRDNEQFF. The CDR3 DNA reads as TGCGCCAGCAGCACTAACAGAGACAATGAGCAGTTCTTC.

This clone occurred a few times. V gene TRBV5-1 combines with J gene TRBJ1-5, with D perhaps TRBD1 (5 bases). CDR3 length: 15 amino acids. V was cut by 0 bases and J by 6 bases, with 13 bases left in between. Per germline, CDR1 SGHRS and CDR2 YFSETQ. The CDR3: CASSLEGEVSQPQHF. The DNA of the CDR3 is TGCGCCAGCAGCTTGGAAGGGGAGGTCTCTCAGCCCCAGCATTTT.